This record concerns one T cell receptor beta chain sequence. The RNA input was roughly 0.45 to 1 ug, and it was reverse transcribed with random hexamers. TCRdb fed the immunoSEQ multiplex PCR reads into MiXCR, producing one record per CDR3 protein. Of around 270,000 distinct CDR3 sequences detected, approximately 89% appear once; the ten largest clones hold approximately 0.18%. This record comes from a study of CD8 T cells in Susac syndrome. TEMRA cells were enriched by FACS, while CD8+ and CD4+ T cells were obtained through a negative isolation that was performed magnetically. In germline, CDR1 is MDHEN, CDR2 SYDVKM. V was clipped by 2 bases and J by 2 bases, with 11 bases between them. The CDR3 spans 15 residues.

The TCR originated in a human donor with multiple sclerosis. Sequencing input: CD8+ T cells from PBMCs. The gene calls are TRBV28 and TRBJ2-3; D gene uncertain. This CDR3 reads CASSLTLDDTDTQYF. The CDR3 nucleotides are TGTGCCAGCAGTTTAACCCTTGATGACACAGATACGCAGTATTTT.